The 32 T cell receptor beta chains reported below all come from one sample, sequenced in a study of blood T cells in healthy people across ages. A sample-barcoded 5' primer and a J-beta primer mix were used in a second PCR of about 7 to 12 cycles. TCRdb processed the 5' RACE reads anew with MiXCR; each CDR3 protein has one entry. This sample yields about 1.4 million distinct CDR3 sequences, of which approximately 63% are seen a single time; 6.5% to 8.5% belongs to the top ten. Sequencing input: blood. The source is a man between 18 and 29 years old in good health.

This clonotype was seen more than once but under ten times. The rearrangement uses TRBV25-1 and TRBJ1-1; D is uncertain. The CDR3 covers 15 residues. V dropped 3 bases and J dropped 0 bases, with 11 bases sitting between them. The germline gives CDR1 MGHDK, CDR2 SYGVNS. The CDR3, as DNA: TGTGCCAGCAGTGAGTTCGGCGGGATGAACACTGAAGCTTTCTTT. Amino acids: CASSEFGGMNTEAFF.

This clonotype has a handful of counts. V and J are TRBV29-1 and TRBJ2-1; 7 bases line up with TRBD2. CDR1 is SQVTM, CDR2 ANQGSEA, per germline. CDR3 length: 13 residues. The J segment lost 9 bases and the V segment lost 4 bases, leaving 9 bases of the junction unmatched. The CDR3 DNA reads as TGCAGCGTTGGTGCGGGAGACGTCGGTGAGCAGTTCTTC. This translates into CSVGAGDVGEQFF.

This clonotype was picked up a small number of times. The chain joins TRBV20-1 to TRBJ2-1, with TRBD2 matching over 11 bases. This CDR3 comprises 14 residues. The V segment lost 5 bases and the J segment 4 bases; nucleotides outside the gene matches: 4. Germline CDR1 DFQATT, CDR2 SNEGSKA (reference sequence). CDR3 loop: CSASRTSGYNEQFF. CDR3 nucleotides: TGCAGTGCTTCTAGGACTAGCGGGTACAATGAGCAGTTCTTC.

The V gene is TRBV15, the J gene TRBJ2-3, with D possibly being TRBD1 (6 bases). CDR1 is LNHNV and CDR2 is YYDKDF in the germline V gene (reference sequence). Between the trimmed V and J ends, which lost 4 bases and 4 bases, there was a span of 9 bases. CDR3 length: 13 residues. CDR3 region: CATSIGQPDTQYF. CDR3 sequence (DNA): TGTGCCACCAGCATTGGACAGCCAGATACGCAGTATTTT.

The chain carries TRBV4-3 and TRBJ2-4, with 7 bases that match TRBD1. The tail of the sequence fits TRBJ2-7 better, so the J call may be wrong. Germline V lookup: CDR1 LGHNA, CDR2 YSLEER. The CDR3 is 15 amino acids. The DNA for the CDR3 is TGCGCCAGCAGCCAAGAAGCTGACAGGGACTACGAGCAGTACTTC. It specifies CASSQEADRDYEQYF.

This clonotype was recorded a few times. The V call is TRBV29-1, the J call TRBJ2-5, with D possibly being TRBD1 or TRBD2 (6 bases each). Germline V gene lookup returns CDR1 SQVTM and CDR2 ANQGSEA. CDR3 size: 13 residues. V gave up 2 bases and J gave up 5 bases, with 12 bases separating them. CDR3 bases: TGCAGCGTTGAAAGGGGGAGCGGGGAGACCCAGTACTTC. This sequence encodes CSVERGSGETQYF.

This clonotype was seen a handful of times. The CDR3 region is CASSQDRIGTGSSGANVLTF. For the CDR3, the DNA is TGTGCCAGCAGCCAAGACCGCATAGGGACAGGGAGCTCTGGGGCCAACGTCCTGACTTTC. The gene calls are TRBV4-2 and TRBJ2-6; 9 positions match TRBD1. Germline assignment: CDR1 LGHNA and CDR2 YNFKEQ. Losses at the gene ends were 0 bases for V and 0 bases for J; bases not matched to a gene: 9. The length of the CDR3 is 20 residues.

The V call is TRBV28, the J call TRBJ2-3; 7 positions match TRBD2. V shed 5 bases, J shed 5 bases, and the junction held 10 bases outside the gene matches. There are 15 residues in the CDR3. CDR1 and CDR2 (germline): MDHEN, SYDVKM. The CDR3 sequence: CASSPAGSGEDTQYF. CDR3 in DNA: TGTGCCAGCAGTCCCGCAGGGAGCGGGGAAGATACGCAGTATTTT. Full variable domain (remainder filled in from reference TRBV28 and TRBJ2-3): DVKVTQSSRYLVKRTGEKVFLECVQDMDHENMFWYRQDPGLGLRLIYFSYDVKMKEKGDIPEGYSVSREKKERFSLILESASTNQTSMYLCASSPAGSGEDTQYFGPGTRLTVL.

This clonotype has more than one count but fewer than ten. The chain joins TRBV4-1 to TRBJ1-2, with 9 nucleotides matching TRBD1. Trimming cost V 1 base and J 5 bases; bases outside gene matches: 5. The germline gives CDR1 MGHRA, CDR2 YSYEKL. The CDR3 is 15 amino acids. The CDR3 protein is CASSQGTGAEYGYTF. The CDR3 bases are TGCGCCAGCAGCCAAGGGACAGGGGCGGAGTATGGCTACACCTTC.

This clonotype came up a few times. CDR3 sequence (DNA): TGTGCCAGCAAGATCGGAATAACGACAGAAGGTACCGGGGAGCTGTTTTTT. Translating it yields CASKIGITTEGTGELFF. V and J are TRBV25-1 and TRBJ2-2; D possibly corresponds to TRBD1 (5 bases). V was shortened by 7 bases and J by 5 bases, with 23 bases between the two germline ends. CDR3 length equals 17 residues. Germline CDR1 MGHDK, CDR2 SYGVNS.

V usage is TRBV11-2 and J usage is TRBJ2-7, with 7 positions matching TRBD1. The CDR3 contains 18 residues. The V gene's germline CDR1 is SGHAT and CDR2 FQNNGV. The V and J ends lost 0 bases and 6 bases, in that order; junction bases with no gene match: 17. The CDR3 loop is CASSLDLREQGPYSEQYF. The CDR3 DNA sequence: TGTGCCAGCAGCTTAGATCTTCGGGAACAGGGGCCATACAGCGAGCAGTACTTC.

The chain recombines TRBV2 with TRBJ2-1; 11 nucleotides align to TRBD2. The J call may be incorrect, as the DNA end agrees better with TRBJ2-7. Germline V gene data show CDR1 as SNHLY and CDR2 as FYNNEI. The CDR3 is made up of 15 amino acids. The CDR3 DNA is TGTGCCAGCAGGTTAGCGGGGGGGCCCTACAATGAGCAGTACTTC. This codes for CASRLAGGPYNEQYF.

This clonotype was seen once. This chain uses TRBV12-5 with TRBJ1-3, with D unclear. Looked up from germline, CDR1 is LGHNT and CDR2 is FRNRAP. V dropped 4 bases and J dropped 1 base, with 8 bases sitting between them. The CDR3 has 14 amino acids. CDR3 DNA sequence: TGTGCTAGTGGTTCTTCCGATTCTGGAAACACCATATATTTT. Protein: CASGSSDSGNTIYF.

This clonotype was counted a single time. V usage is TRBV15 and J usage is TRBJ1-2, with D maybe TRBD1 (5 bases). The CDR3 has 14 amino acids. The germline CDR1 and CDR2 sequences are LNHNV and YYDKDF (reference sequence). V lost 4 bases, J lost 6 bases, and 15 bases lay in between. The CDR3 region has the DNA TGTGCCACCAGCATCCTCAGGGCCTCTAATGGCTACACCTTC. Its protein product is CATSILRASNGYTF.

The CDR3 loop reads CASSAGAFTEAFF. The CDR3 DNA sequence: TGTGCCAGCAGTGCTGGAGCTTTCACTGAAGCTTTCTTT. The V gene is TRBV25-1, the J gene TRBJ1-1, with D unresolved. The length of the CDR3 is 13 residues. Germline V gene lookup returns CDR1 MGHDK and CDR2 SYGVNS. The V end was cut by 4 bases, the J end by 4 bases, with 10 bases between.

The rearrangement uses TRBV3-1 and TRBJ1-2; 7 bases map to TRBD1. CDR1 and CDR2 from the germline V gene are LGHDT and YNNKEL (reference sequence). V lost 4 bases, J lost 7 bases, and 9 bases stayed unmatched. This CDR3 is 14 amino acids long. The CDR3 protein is CASSRPGQLGGYTF. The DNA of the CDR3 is TGTGCCAGCAGCCGCCCGGGACAGCTGGGTGGCTACACCTTC.

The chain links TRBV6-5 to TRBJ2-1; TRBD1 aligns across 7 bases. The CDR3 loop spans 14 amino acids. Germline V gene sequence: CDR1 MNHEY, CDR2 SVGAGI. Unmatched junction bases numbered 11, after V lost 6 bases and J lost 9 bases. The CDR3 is CASSPTQGVAEQFF. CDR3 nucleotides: TGTGCCAGCAGCCCGACCCAGGGGGTAGCTGAGCAGTTCTTC.

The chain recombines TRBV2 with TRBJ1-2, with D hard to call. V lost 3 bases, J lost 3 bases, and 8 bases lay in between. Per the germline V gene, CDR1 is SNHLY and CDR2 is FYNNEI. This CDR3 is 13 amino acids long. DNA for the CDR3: TGTGCCAGCAGTGAGGGCATGGACTATGGCTACACCTTC. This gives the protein CASSEGMDYGYTF. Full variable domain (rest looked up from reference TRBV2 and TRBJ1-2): EPEVTQTPSHQVTQMGQEVILRCVPISNHLYFYWYRQILGQKVEFLVSFYNNEISEKSEIFDDQFSVERPDGSNFTLKIRSTKLEDSAMYFCASSEGMDYGYTFGSGTRLTVV.

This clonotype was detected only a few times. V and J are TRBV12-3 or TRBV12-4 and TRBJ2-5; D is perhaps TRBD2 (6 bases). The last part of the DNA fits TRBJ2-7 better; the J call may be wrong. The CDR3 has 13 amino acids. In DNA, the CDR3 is TGTGCCAGCGGAGGGACTGAGGGGAACGAGCAGTACTTC. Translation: CASGGTEGNEQYF.

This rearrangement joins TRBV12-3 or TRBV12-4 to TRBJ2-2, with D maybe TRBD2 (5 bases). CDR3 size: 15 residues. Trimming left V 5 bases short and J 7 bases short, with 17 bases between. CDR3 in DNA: TGTGCCAGCAGTGGACGGACCAGCGGTGACGGGGAGCTGTTTTTT. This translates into CASSGRTSGDGELFF.

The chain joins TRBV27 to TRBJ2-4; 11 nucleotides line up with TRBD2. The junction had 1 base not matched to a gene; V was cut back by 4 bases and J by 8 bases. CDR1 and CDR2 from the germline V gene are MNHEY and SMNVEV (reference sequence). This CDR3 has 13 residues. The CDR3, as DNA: TGTGCCAGCAGTTATAGCGGGGGGGACATTCAGTACTTC. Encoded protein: CASSYSGGDIQYF.

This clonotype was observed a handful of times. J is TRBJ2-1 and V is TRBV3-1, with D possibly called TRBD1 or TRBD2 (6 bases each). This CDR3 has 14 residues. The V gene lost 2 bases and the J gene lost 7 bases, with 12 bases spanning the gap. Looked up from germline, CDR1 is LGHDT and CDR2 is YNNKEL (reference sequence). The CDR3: CASSQTEGGNEQFF. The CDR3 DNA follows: TGTGCCAGCAGCCAAACGGAGGGGGGAAATGAGCAGTTCTTC.

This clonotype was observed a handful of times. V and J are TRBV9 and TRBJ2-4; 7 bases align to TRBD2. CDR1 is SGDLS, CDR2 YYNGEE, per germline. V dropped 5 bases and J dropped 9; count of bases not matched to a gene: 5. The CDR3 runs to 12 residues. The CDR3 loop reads CASSGGGGIQYF. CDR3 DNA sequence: TGTGCCAGCAGTGGGGGGGGTGGCATTCAGTACTTC.

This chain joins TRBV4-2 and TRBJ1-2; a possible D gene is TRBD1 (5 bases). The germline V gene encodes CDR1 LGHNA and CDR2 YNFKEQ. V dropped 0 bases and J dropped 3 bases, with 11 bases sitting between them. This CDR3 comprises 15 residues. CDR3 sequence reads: CASSQDREVDYGYTF. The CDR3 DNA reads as TGTGCCAGCAGCCAAGACAGGGAGGTCGACTATGGCTACACCTTC.

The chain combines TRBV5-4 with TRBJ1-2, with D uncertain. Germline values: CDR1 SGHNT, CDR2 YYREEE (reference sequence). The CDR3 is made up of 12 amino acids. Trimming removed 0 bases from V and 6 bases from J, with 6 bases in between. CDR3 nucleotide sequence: TGTGCCAGCAGCTTGGCCTATGATGGCTACACCTTC. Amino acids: CASSLAYDGYTF.

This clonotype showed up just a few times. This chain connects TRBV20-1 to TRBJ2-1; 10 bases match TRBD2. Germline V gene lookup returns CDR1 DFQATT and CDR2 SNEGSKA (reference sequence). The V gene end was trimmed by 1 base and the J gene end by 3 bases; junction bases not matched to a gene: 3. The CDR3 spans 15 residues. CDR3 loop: CSARGTSGYYNEQFF. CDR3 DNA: TGCAGTGCTAGAGGGACTAGCGGATACTACAATGAGCAGTTCTTC.

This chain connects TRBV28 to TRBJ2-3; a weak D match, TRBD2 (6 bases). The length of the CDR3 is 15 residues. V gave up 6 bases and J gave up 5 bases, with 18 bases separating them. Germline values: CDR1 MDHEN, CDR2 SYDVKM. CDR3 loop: CASSQGTSKVDTQYF. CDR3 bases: TGTGCCAGCAGCCAAGGGACTTCAAAGGTAGATACGCAGTATTTT. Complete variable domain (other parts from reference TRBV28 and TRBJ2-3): DVKVTQSSRYLVKRTGEKVFLECVQDMDHENMFWYRQDPGLGLRLIYFSYDVKMKEKGDIPEGYSVSREKKERFSLILESASTNQTSMYLCASSQGTSKVDTQYFGPGTRLTVL.

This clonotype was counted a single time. Here the CDR3 reads CASSLEWKSDTQYF. CDR3 nucleotides: TGTGCCAGCAGCTTAGAATGGAAGTCAGATACGCAGTATTTT. This sequence joins TRBV11-2 and TRBJ2-3; D call uncertain. The CDR3 is made up of 14 amino acids. In germline, CDR1 is SGHAT, CDR2 FQNNGV. Deletions cut 0 bases from V and 4 bases from J, with 8 bases between.

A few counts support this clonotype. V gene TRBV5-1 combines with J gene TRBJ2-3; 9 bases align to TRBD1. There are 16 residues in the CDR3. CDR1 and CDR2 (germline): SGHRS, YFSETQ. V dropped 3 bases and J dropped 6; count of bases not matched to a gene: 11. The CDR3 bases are TGCGCCAGCAGCTCCGGGACAGGGATTCGTTCGGATACGCAGTATTTT. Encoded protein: CASSSGTGIRSDTQYF.

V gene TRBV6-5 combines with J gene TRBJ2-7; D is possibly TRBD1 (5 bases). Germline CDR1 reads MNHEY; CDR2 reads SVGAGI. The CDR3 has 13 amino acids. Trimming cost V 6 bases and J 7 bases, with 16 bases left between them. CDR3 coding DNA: TGTGCCAGCAGCCCAACCAGGGTCGTGGAGCAGTACTTC. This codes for CASSPTRVVEQYF.

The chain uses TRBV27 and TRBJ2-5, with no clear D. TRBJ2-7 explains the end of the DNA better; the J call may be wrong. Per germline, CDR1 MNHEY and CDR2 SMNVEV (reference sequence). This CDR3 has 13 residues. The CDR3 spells CASCPLLKNEQYF. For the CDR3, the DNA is TGTGCCAGCTGTCCGCTCCTCAAGAACGAGCAGTACTTC.

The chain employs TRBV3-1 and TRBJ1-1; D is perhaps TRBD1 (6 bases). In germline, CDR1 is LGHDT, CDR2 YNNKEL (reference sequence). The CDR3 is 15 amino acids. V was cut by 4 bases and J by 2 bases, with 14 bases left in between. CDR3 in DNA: TGTGCCAGCAGCCTCCAGTGGGGGGCCAACACTGAAGCTTTCTTT. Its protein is CASSLQWGANTEAFF. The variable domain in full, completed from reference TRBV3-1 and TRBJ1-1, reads DTAVSQTPKYLVTQMGNDKSIKCEQNLGHDTMYWYKQDSKKFLKIMFSYNNKELIINETVPNRFSPKSPDKAHLNLHINSLELGDSAVYFCASSLQWGANTEAFFGQGTRLTVV.